The clone carrying this T cell receptor (beta chain) was observed at least ten times. Time point given: patch test 2, 6 weeks after DPC sensitization. This sample's treatment: therapeutic diphenylcyclopropenone sensitization with weekly scalp DPC. Unfractionated whole blood was the source of the extracted total RNA. This sample was taken from a study of human T cells and chemical hapten exposure. Study summary: On the upper back, patch tests were applied with 0.01% DPC and read at 6 days.

The germline V and J ends were trimmed by 1 base and 6 bases, with 12 bases remaining between them. CDR3 length equals 14 residues. TCRdb analysed the RACE reads with MiXCR anew, one entry per CDR3 protein. The table lists 35,000 to 45,000 distinct CDR3 sequences, roughly 10% of them singletons. The sample here was whole blood, taken in connection with sensitization to the hapten diphenylcyclopropenone (DPC). The chain combines TRBV12-3 or TRBV12-4 with TRBJ1-1; D is perhaps TRBD1 (5 bases). The TCR was taken from a woman in her thirties with alopecia areata. Some clones in this sample may be carry-over from other donors' samples. The CDR3 spells CASSLGQKDSEAFF. The DNA for the CDR3 is TGTGCCAGCAGTTTAGGACAGAAAGATTCTGAAGCTTTCTTT.